This T cell receptor (beta chain) is drawn from a study of T cell responses to AZD1222 COVID-19 vaccine. The study's findings and limits: Only a handful of AZD1222 recipients, several in all, had baseline seropositivity. It should be noted that donors were predominantly white British and more often female, and clonal diversity was possibly underestimated.

The CDR3 covers 17 residues. V lost 1 base and J lost 5, with 17 bases in between. CDR1 is MGHRA, CDR2 YSYEKL, per germline. Libraries were prepared by immunoSEQ multiplex PCR; TCRdb keeps only in-frame clonotypes and omits some of them. The sample holds about 150,000 clones, around 87% seen once. In the case of this clone: Antigen specificity is unknown.

This sequence originates from an adult in good health. The gene calls are TRBV4-1 and TRBJ2-2; maybe TRBD2 (5 bases). Sequencing used peripheral blood, obtained on day 0 of AZD1222 vaccination. The CDR3 DNA reads as TGCGCCAGCAGCCAAGTCTTCCGGACCCCGGGGACCGGGGAGCTGTTTTTT. As protein: CASSQVFRTPGTGELFF.